The rows below give T cell receptor beta chains drawn from one sample of a study of blood T cell repertoires in COVID-19. Sequenced by immunoSEQ multiplex PCR; TCRdb stores in-frame clones only, minus some. The profile covers about 150,000 clones, with around 85% appearing a single time and about 3.2% taken by the ten largest. The specimen was peripheral blood. The receptor source for this set is a woman in her thirties or forties with active or convalescent COVID-19. Both conserved end residues are part of each CDR3. The order of the fields is V gene, D gene, clone size, J gene, CDR3 protein, CDR3 DNA. A D gene is named only where the DNA matches it firmly. Size is omitted from some rows. Given values are once, few, many or a class for expanded clones.

v_gene: TRBV6-5
d_gene: TRBD1
abundance: NA
j_gene: TRBJ1-1
CDR3aa: CASSSQTGGDTEAFF
CDR3nt: TGTGCCAGCAGTTCCCAGACAGGGGGGGACACTGAAGCTTTCTTT

v_gene: TRBV28
d_gene: TRBD1
abundance: NA
j_gene: TRBJ2-1
CDR3aa: CASSPGQAAYNEQFF
CDR3nt: TGTGCCAGCAGCCCGGGACAGGCAGCCTACAATGAGCAGTTCTTC

v_gene: TRBV6-5
d_gene: NA
abundance: NA
j_gene: TRBJ1-1
CDR3aa: CASSVGQIEAFF
CDR3nt: TGTGCCAGCAGCGTCGGACAGATTGAAGCTTTCTTT

v_gene: TRBV3-1/TRBV3-2
d_gene: NA
abundance: NA
j_gene: TRBJ1-1
CDR3aa: CASSPYMTANTEAFF
CDR3nt: TGTGCCAGCAGCCCATATATGACAGCGAACACTGAAGCTTTCTTT

v_gene: TRBV2
d_gene: TRBD1
abundance: NA
j_gene: TRBJ1-5
CDR3aa: CASRGDSSNQPQHF
CDR3nt: TGTGCCAGCAGGGGGGACAGTAGCAATCAGCCCCAGCATTTT

v_gene: TRBV3-1/TRBV3-2
d_gene: NA
abundance: once
j_gene: TRBJ2-5
CDR3aa: CASSPPDGTSPETQYF
CDR3nt: TGTGCCAGCAGCCCCCCCGACGGGACTTCCCCAGAGACCCAGTACTTC

v_gene: TRBV6-4
d_gene: NA
abundance: NA
j_gene: TRBJ1-1
CDR3aa: CASSEREYTEAFF
CDR3nt: TGTGCCAGCAGTGAACGGGAATACACTGAAGCTTTCTTT

v_gene: TRBV27
d_gene: TRBD1
abundance: once
j_gene: TRBJ2-1
CDR3aa: CASSTRTGSSSYNEQFF
CDR3nt: TGTGCCAGCAGTACCAGGACAGGTAGTAGCTCCTACAATGAGCAGTTCTTC

v_gene: TRBV5-8
d_gene: NA
abundance: NA
j_gene: TRBJ1-1
CDR3aa: CASSHLEGGFTEAFF
CDR3nt: TGTGCCAGCAGCCATCTTGAAGGAGGTTTCACTGAAGCTTTCTTT

v_gene: TRBV10-3
d_gene: NA
abundance: few
j_gene: TRBJ1-2
CDR3aa: CAISERANYGYTF
CDR3nt: TGTGCCATCAGTGAGCGGGCTAACTATGGCTACACCTTC

v_gene: TRBV11-2
d_gene: TRBD2
abundance: NA
j_gene: TRBJ2-1
CDR3aa: CASSLGTSGRRGNEQFF
CDR3nt: TGTGCCAGCAGCTTAGGGACTAGCGGGAGAAGGGGAAATGAGCAGTTCTTC

v_gene: TRBV29-1
d_gene: NA
abundance: NA
j_gene: TRBJ1-4
CDR3aa: CSARQPNEKLFF
CDR3nt: TGCAGCGCGCGACAGCCTAATGAAAAACTGTTTTTT

v_gene: TRBV7-2
d_gene: TRBD1
abundance: NA
j_gene: TRBJ2-7
CDR3aa: CASSLAWAGGANEQYF
CDR3nt: TGTGCCAGCAGCTTAGCCTGGGCAGGGGGCGCGAACGAGCAGTACTTC

v_gene: TRBV29-1
d_gene: NA
abundance: once
j_gene: TRBJ1-4
CDR3aa: CSVEDWGGTNEKLFF
CDR3nt: TGCAGCGTTGAAGATTGGGGGGGAACTAATGAAAAACTGTTTTTT

v_gene: TRBV3-1/TRBV3-2
d_gene: TRBD2
abundance: NA
j_gene: TRBJ2-7
CDR3aa: CASSPRLAGEWYF
CDR3nt: TGTGCCAGCAGCCCCCGACTAGCGGGGGAGTGGTACTTC